The sequence of this T cell receptor (beta chain) was determined in a study of blood T cell repertoires in COVID-19. Study in general: Italy, Spain and the United States were the sources of the convalescent and acute COVID-19 samples. T cells, B-cell-depleted T cells, or PBMCs provided the cDNA or gDNA that served as material.

CDR3 length: 13 residues. V lost 3 bases to trimming and J lost 9 bases; unmatched junction nucleotides: 5. Per the original data handling: Estimation of nucleated cell counts was performed using reference gene primer amplification. This table comes from immunoSEQ multiplex PCR, and its TCRdb copy is limited to in-frame clones, with some not included. That table is the source of V, J and clone size, and D and trimming were worked out from the DNA. The table has about 190,000 clones, approximately 79% seen once. Material for sequencing was peripheral blood. The chain joins TRBV12-3 or TRBV12-4 to TRBJ2-1, with TRBD2 identical over 7 bases. This TCR was sampled from a woman in her 70s with acute or convalescent COVID-19. CDR3 amino acids: CASSFRWGGEQFF. The CDR3 DNA is TGTGCCAGCAGTTTCCGCTGGGGGGGTGAGCAGTTCTTC.